A selection of T cell receptor beta chains follows, all from one sample in a study of cytomegalovirus exposure and HLA in healthy donors. Clones were read by immunoSEQ multiplex PCR, and TCRdb kept only the in-frame ones, dropping some. The sample consists of 150,000 to 200,000 clones, 80% to 90% of them appearing once. Input material: PBMCs. These receptors came from a woman in her twenties or thirties in good health and CMV-seronegative. Both conserved end residues are trimmed from each CDR3. Part of the rows lack a size; the others show once, few, many or a class for expanded clones.

cdr3_aa: ASSQTGQRKPQH
v_call: TRBV10-1
cdr3_length: 12
clone_size: NA
j_call: TRBJ1-5

cdr3_aa: ASSYSNTITNTEAF
v_call: TRBV6-5
cdr3_length: 14
clone_size: NA
j_call: TRBJ1-1

cdr3_aa: AWASGQYEQY
v_call: TRBV30
cdr3_length: 10
clone_size: NA
j_call: TRBJ2-7

cdr3_aa: ASSRPGTGFEQY
v_call: TRBV6-5
cdr3_length: 12
clone_size: NA
j_call: TRBJ2-7

cdr3_aa: ATFGTGNYGYT
v_call: TRBV5-4
cdr3_length: 11
clone_size: NA
j_call: TRBJ1-2

cdr3_aa: ASSQGGWTNEKLF
v_call: TRBV14
cdr3_length: 13
clone_size: once
j_call: TRBJ1-4

cdr3_aa: ASSDPTGGMDTQY
v_call: TRBV19
cdr3_length: 13
clone_size: NA
j_call: TRBJ2-3

cdr3_aa: ASSLQFTQY
v_call: TRBV5-1
cdr3_length: 9
clone_size: NA
j_call: TRBJ2-3

cdr3_aa: ASSLEQSYGYT
v_call: TRBV7-9
cdr3_length: 11
clone_size: NA
j_call: TRBJ1-2

cdr3_aa: ASLDLRGGDEQF
v_call: TRBV19
cdr3_length: 12
clone_size: NA
j_call: TRBJ2-1

cdr3_aa: ASSLQGARTEAF
v_call: TRBV7-2
cdr3_length: 12
clone_size: NA
j_call: TRBJ1-1

cdr3_aa: ASSERGSYGDEQF
v_call: TRBV9
cdr3_length: 13
clone_size: once
j_call: TRBJ2-1

cdr3_aa: ASSQDTGEDSPLH
v_call: TRBV4-3
cdr3_length: 13
clone_size: NA
j_call: TRBJ1-6

cdr3_aa: ASTQGSGNTEAF
v_call: TRBV2
cdr3_length: 12
clone_size: NA
j_call: TRBJ1-1

cdr3_aa: ASSRRTSGSGNEQY
v_call: TRBV4-3
cdr3_length: 14
clone_size: NA
j_call: TRBJ2-7

cdr3_aa: SVEDRAEQY
v_call: TRBV29-1
cdr3_length: 9
clone_size: NA
j_call: TRBJ2-7

cdr3_aa: ASSYWDSLNEKLF
v_call: TRBV6-5
cdr3_length: 13
clone_size: NA
j_call: TRBJ1-4

cdr3_aa: ASSVSDGPNEKLF
v_call: TRBV9
cdr3_length: 13
clone_size: NA
j_call: TRBJ1-4

cdr3_aa: ASSQLTDTQY
v_call: TRBV5-6
cdr3_length: 10
clone_size: NA
j_call: TRBJ2-3

cdr3_aa: ASSPGPERHEQY
v_call: TRBV6-5
cdr3_length: 12
clone_size: NA
j_call: TRBJ2-7

cdr3_aa: ASDGGGNQPQH
v_call: TRBV7-8
cdr3_length: 11
clone_size: NA
j_call: TRBJ1-5

cdr3_aa: ASSLFRGTGELF
v_call: TRBV7-8
cdr3_length: 12
clone_size: once
j_call: TRBJ2-2

cdr3_aa: ASSLKREAGELF
v_call: TRBV7-3
cdr3_length: 12
clone_size: NA
j_call: TRBJ2-2

cdr3_aa: ASSLSQDYGYT
v_call: TRBV18
cdr3_length: 11
clone_size: NA
j_call: TRBJ1-2

cdr3_aa: ASTRDKNTGELF
v_call: TRBV6-5
cdr3_length: 12
clone_size: NA
j_call: TRBJ2-2

cdr3_aa: ASSQGRQALIADTQY
v_call: TRBV14
cdr3_length: 15
clone_size: NA
j_call: TRBJ2-3

cdr3_aa: SVASSGRVPEQY
v_call: TRBV29-1
cdr3_length: 12
clone_size: NA
j_call: TRBJ2-7

cdr3_aa: ASSRSGGGGNTIY
v_call: TRBV5-4
cdr3_length: 13
clone_size: NA
j_call: TRBJ1-3

cdr3_aa: ASSQDWSIGENEQF
v_call: TRBV4-3
cdr3_length: 14
clone_size: NA
j_call: TRBJ2-1

cdr3_aa: ASSQLEKSGNTIY
v_call: TRBV14
cdr3_length: 13
clone_size: NA
j_call: TRBJ1-3

cdr3_aa: ASSEQGAGNQPQH
v_call: TRBV12-5
cdr3_length: 13
clone_size: once
j_call: TRBJ1-5

cdr3_aa: ASSCAGGDPHYEQY
v_call: TRBV6-9
cdr3_length: 14
clone_size: NA
j_call: TRBJ2-7

cdr3_aa: ASRDPYEQY
v_call: TRBV2
cdr3_length: 9
clone_size: NA
j_call: TRBJ2-7

cdr3_aa: ASSLARSGELF
v_call: TRBV7-6
cdr3_length: 11
clone_size: NA
j_call: TRBJ2-2

cdr3_aa: ASSLYSQGYGYT
v_call: TRBV28
cdr3_length: 12
clone_size: few
j_call: TRBJ1-2

cdr3_aa: ASTRDSPSGEQF
v_call: TRBV2
cdr3_length: 12
clone_size: few
j_call: TRBJ2-1

cdr3_aa: ASSEDSYTEAF
v_call: TRBV25-1
cdr3_length: 11
clone_size: NA
j_call: TRBJ1-1

cdr3_aa: ASSSFTRNTEAF
v_call: TRBV28
cdr3_length: 12
clone_size: NA
j_call: TRBJ1-1

cdr3_aa: ASSERQGRGTQY
v_call: TRBV6-1
cdr3_length: 12
clone_size: NA
j_call: TRBJ2-5

cdr3_aa: ASSLLQGAGELF
v_call: TRBV7-9
cdr3_length: 12
clone_size: NA
j_call: TRBJ2-2

cdr3_aa: ASSTTSQGALYNEQF
v_call: TRBV27
cdr3_length: 15
clone_size: NA
j_call: TRBJ2-1

cdr3_aa: ASSAGTASSGNTIY
v_call: TRBV9
cdr3_length: 14
clone_size: NA
j_call: TRBJ1-3

cdr3_aa: ASSEGGTGIFKLHEKLF
v_call: TRBV6-1
cdr3_length: 17
clone_size: NA
j_call: TRBJ1-4

cdr3_aa: ASSLGQGATDTQY
v_call: TRBV4-3
cdr3_length: 13
clone_size: NA
j_call: TRBJ2-3

cdr3_aa: ASSTGQGRYEKLF
v_call: TRBV19
cdr3_length: 13
clone_size: NA
j_call: TRBJ1-4

cdr3_aa: ASSQVRDSSYYGYT
v_call: TRBV4-3
cdr3_length: 14
clone_size: NA
j_call: TRBJ1-2

cdr3_aa: ASSSSGGAIYEQF
v_call: TRBV2
cdr3_length: 13
clone_size: NA
j_call: TRBJ2-1

cdr3_aa: ASSLTSGQLVETQY
v_call: TRBV18
cdr3_length: 14
clone_size: once
j_call: TRBJ2-5

cdr3_aa: ASTNQGVEAGELF
v_call: TRBV19
cdr3_length: 13
clone_size: NA
j_call: TRBJ2-2

cdr3_aa: ASSPLRSGHEQY
v_call: TRBV7-8
cdr3_length: 12
clone_size: once
j_call: TRBJ2-7

cdr3_aa: ASSFSGRRTYEQY
v_call: TRBV5-4
cdr3_length: 13
clone_size: NA
j_call: TRBJ2-7

cdr3_aa: ASSRRGSSYNEQF
v_call: TRBV28
cdr3_length: 13
clone_size: NA
j_call: TRBJ2-1

cdr3_aa: ASSFERIGSGANVLT
v_call: TRBV5-6
cdr3_length: 15
clone_size: NA
j_call: TRBJ2-6

cdr3_aa: SAREAGGQF
v_call: TRBV20-1
cdr3_length: 9
clone_size: NA
j_call: TRBJ2-1

cdr3_aa: ASSPEEGRNSPLH
v_call: TRBV4-2
cdr3_length: 13
clone_size: once
j_call: TRBJ1-6

cdr3_aa: ASSLDAKKLF
v_call: TRBV7-9
cdr3_length: 10
clone_size: once
j_call: TRBJ1-4

cdr3_aa: AREQGVWNTEAF
v_call: TRBV6-4
cdr3_length: 12
clone_size: once
j_call: TRBJ1-1

cdr3_aa: ASKQGGGTEAF
v_call: TRBV4-2
cdr3_length: 11
clone_size: once
j_call: TRBJ1-1

cdr3_aa: ASSYTSGIAYEQY
v_call: TRBV7-3
cdr3_length: 13
clone_size: NA
j_call: TRBJ2-7

cdr3_aa: ASSLSVSSYEQY
v_call: TRBV7-9
cdr3_length: 12
clone_size: NA
j_call: TRBJ2-7